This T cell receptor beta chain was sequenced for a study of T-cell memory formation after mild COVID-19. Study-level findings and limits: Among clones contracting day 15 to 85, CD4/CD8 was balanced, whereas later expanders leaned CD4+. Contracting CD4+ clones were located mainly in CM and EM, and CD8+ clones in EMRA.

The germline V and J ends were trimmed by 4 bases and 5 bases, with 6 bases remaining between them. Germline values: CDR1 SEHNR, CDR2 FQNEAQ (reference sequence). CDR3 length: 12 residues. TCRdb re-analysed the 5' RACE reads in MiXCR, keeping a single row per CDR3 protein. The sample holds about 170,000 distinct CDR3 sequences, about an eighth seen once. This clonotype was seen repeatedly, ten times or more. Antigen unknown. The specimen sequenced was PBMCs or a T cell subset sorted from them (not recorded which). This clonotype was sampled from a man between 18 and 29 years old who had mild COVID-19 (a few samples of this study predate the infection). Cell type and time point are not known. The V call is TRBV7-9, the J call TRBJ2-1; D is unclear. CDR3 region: CASSSSDNEQFF. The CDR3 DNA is TGTGCCAGCAGCTCCAGCGACAATGAGCAGTTCTTC.